This is a list of T cell receptor beta chains from one sample in a study of T-cell reconstitution after alpha-beta-depleted transplantation in children. TCRdb reanalysed the PCR reads using MiXCR and keeps one entry per CDR3 protein. The sample includes about 980,000 distinct CDR3 sequences, roughly 31% of them seen just once. Sample: PBMCs, mostly from graft donor cells, taken 360 days after TCRalphabeta/CD19-depleted stem cell transplant. The receptors shown here come from a boy younger than two who had a stem cell transplant for SCID, so the T cells may come from the graft donor. The CDR3 runs from the conserved cysteine through the conserved F or W. The D gene is left open where the match is weak. Only part of the rows carry a size: once, few, many, or a class if the clone is expanded.

j_call d_call clone_size v_call cdr3_aa cdr3_nt
TRBJ2-2 . . TRBV4-3 CASSPTSSSGELFF TGCGCCAGCAGCCCGACTAGTTCATCCGGGGAGCTGTTTTTT
TRBJ2-3 . . TRBV20-1 CSSIRGDTQYF TGCAGTTCAATACGTGGGGATACGCAGTATTTT
TRBJ1-1 . . TRBV7-3 CASSHLGGLNTEAFF TGTGCCAGCAGCCACCTAGGGGGGTTGAACACTGAAGCTTTCTTT
TRBJ2-7 TRBD2 . TRBV5-1 CASSPWTRIDEQYF TGCGCCAGCAGCCCTTGGACTAGGATCGACGAGCAGTACTTC
TRBJ1-2 . . TRBV7-9 CASSLHGPLAYGYTF TGTGCCAGCAGCTTACATGGGCCCTTGGCCTATGGCTACACCTTC
TRBJ1-5 TRBD1 . TRBV6-2/TRBV6-3 CASSYSRQGLWQPQHF TGTGCCAGCAGTTACTCAAGACAGGGGTTATGGCAGCCCCAGCATTTT
TRBJ2-5 TRBD2 . TRBV20-1 CSARDNLAGRETQYF TGCAGTGCTAGAGATAACCTAGCGGGGAGGGAGACCCAGTACTTC
TRBJ1-1 TRBD1 few TRBV7-2 CASSLSHRGRMNTEAFF TGTGCCAGCAGCTTAAGCCACAGGGGACGTATGAACACTGAAGCTTTCTTT
TRBJ2-2 . few TRBV12-3/TRBV12-4 CASSLIRVGELFF TGTGCCAGCAGTTTAATAAGGGTTGGGGAGCTGTTTTTT
TRBJ2-5 TRBD2 few TRBV5-6 CASTLGGGTQYF TGTGCCAGCACCTTGGGCGGGGGGACCCAGTACTTC
TRBJ2-1 . few TRBV12-3/TRBV12-4 CASSGERAIDEQFF TGTGCCAGCAGTGGGGAGCGGGCAATAGATGAGCAGTTCTTC
TRBJ2-6 TRBD2 . TRBV12-3/TRBV12-4 CASSGAGALSGANVLTF TGTGCCAGCAGTGGAGCGGGGGCCCTTTCTGGGGCCAACGTCCTGACTTTC
TRBJ2-3 . . TRBV5-1 CASSPNPGPTADTQYF TGCGCCAGCAGCCCTAATCCGGGCCCTACGGCAGATACGCAGTATTTT
TRBJ1-2 TRBD1 once TRBV7-3 CASSLDRSGGYTF TGTGCCAGCAGCTTGGACAGGTCGGGTGGCTACACCTTC
TRBJ1-2 . few TRBV11-2 CASSLGGAIRDGYTF TGTGCCAGCAGCTTAGGTGGTGCCATTCGGGATGGCTACACCTTC
TRBJ2-5 TRBD2 . TRBV20-1 CSPKALRGGGVGTQYF TGCAGTCCCAAAGCCCTGAGAGGCGGGGGGGTTGGGACCCAGTACTTC
TRBJ2-7 TRBD1 few TRBV5-1 CASSFSGQGDEQYF TGCGCCAGCAGCTTCTCGGGACAGGGGGACGAGCAGTACTTC
TRBJ1-6 . . TRBV6-5 CASSYPTTQGGSPLHF TGTGCCAGCAGTTACCCGACAACCCAAGGTGGTTCACCCCTCCACTTT